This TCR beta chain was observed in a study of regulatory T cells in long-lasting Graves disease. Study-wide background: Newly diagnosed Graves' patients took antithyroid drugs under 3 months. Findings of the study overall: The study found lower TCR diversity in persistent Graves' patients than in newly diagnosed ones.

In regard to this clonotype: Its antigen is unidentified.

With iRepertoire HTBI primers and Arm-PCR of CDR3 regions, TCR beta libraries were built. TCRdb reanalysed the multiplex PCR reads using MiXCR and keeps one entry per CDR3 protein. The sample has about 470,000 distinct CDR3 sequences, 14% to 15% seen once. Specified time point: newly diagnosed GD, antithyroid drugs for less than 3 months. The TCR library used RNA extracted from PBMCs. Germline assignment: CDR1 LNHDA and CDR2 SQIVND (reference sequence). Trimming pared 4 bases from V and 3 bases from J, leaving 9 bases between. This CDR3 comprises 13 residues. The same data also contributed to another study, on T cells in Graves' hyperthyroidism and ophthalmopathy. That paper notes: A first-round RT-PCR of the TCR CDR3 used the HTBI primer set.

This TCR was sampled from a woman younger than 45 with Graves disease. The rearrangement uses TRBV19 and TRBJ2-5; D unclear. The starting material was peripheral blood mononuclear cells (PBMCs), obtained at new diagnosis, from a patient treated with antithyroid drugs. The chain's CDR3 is CASSNGREETQYF. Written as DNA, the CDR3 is TGTGCCAGTAGTAACGGACGAGAAGAGACCCAGTACTTC.